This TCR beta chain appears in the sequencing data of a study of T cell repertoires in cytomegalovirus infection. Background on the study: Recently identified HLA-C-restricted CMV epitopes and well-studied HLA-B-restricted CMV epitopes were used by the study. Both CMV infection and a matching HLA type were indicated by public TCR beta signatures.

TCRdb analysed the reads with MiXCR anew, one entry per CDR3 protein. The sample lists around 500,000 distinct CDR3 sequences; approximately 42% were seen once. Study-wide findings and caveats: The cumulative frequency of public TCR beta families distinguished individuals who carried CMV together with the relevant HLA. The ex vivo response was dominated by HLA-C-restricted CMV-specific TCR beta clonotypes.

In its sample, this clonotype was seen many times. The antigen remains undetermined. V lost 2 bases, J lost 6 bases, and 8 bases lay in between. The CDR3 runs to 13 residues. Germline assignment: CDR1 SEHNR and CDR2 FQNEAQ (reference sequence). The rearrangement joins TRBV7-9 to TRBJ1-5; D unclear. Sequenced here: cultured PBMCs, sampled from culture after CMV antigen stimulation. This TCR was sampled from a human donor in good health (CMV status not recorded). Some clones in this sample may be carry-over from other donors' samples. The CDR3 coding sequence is TGTGCCAGCAGCTTATTGGGCGGTCAGCCCCAGCATTTT. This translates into CASSLLGGQPQHF.